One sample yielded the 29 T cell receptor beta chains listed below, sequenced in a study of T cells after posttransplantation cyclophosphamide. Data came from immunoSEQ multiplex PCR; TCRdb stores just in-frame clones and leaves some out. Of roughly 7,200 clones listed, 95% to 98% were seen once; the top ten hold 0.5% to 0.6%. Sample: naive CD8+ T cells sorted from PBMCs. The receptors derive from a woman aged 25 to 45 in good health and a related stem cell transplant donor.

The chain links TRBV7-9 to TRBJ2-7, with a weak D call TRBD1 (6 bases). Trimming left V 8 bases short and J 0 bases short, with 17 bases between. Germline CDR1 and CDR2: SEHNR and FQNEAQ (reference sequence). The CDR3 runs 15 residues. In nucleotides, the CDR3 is TGTGCCAGCCAGTGGGGGCAGGGGAGCTCCTACGAGCAGTACTTC. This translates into CASQWGQGSSYEQYF.

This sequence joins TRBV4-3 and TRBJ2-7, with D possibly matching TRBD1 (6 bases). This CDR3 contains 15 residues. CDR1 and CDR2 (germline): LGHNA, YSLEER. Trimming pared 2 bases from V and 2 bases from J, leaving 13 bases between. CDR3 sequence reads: CASSQSGQWTYEQYF. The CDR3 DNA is TGCGCCAGCAGCCAAAGTGGACAGTGGACCTACGAGCAGTACTTC.

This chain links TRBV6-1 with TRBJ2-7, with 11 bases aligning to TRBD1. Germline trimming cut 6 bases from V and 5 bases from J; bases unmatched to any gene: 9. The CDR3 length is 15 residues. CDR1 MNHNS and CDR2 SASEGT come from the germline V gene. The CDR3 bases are TGTGCCAGCAGGGCCGGGACAGGGGGGAGAGACGAGCAGTACTTC. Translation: CASRAGTGGRDEQYF.

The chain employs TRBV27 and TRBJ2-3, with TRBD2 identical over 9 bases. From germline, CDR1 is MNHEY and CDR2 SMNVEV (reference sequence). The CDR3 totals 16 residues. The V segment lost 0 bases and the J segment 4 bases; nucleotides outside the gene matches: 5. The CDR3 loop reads CASSLSAGGPPDTQYF. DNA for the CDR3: TGTGCCAGCAGTTTATCTGCGGGGGGGCCCCCAGATACGCAGTATTTT.

In nucleotides, the CDR3 is TGTGCCAGCAGTATAGGGGGCCCGAACACTGAAGCTTTCTTT. Translated, it gives CASSIGGPNTEAFF. The chain joins TRBV25-1 to TRBJ1-1; TRBD1 agrees at 7 bases. CDR3 length equals 14 residues. The germline gives CDR1 MGHDK, CDR2 SYGVNS. Unmatched junction bases numbered 4, after V lost 5 bases and J lost 1 base.

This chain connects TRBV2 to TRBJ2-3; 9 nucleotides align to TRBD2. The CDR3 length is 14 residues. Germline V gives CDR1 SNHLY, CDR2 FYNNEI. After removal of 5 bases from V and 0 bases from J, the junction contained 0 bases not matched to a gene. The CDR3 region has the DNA TGTGCCAGCAGTACTAGCGGGAGCACAGATACGCAGTATTTT. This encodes CASSTSGSTDTQYF.

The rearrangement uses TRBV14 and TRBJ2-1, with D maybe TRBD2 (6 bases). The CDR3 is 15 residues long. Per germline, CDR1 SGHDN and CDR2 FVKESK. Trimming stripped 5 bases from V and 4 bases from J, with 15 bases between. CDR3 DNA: TGTGCCAGCAGCAACAGATTAGCGGAATACAATGAGCAGTTCTTC. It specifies CASSNRLAEYNEQFF.

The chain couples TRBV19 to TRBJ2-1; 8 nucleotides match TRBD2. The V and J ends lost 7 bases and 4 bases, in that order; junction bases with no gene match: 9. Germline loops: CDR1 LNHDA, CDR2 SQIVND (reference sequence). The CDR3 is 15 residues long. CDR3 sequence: CASTFASGGYNEQFF. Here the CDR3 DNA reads TGTGCCAGTACTTTCGCGAGCGGGGGATACAATGAGCAGTTCTTC. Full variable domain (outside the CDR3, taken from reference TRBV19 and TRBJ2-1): DGGITQSPKYLFRKEGQNVTLSCEQNLNHDAMYWYRQDPGQGLRLIYYSQIVNDFQKGDIAEGYSVSREKKESFPLTVTSAQKNPTAFYLCASTFASGGYNEQFFGPGTRLTVL.

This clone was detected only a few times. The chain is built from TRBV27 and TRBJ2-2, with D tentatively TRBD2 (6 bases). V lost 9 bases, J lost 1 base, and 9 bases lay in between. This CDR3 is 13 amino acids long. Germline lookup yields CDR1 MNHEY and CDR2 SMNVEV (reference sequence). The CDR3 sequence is CASGEENTGELFF. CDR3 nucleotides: TGTGCCAGTGGGGAGGAGAACACCGGGGAGCTGTTTTTT.

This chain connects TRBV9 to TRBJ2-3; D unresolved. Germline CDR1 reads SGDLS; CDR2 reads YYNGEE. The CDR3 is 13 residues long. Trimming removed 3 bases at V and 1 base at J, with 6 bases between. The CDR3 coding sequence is TGTGCCAGCAGCGATGGCCGCACAGATACGCAGTATTTT. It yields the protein CASSDGRTDTQYF.

The CDR3 protein is CASLQGGQGHTEAFF. The CDR3 bases are TGTGCCAGCTTACAGGGAGGACAGGGGCACACTGAAGCTTTCTTT. The rearrangement links TRBV7-9 to TRBJ1-1; TRBD1 aligns across 9 bases. This CDR3 spans 15 amino acids. V dropped 8 bases and J dropped 3; count of bases not matched to a gene: 10. Germline-derived CDR1 and CDR2 are SEHNR and FQNEAQ (reference sequence).

CDR3 coding DNA: TGTGCCAGCAGAAGCGGGGGACCTTACAATGAGCAGTTCTTC. As protein: CASRSGGPYNEQFF. The chain couples TRBV7-9 to TRBJ2-1; 8 bases agree with TRBD2. CDR3 size: 14 residues. Germline trimming cut 6 bases from V and 4 bases from J; bases unmatched to any gene: 5. The germline CDR1 and CDR2 sequences are SEHNR and FQNEAQ (reference sequence).

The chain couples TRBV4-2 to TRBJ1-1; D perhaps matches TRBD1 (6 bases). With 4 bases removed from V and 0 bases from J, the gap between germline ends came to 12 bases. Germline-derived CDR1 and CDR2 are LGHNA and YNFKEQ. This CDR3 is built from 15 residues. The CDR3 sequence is CASSLLQGLNTEAFF. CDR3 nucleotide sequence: TGTGCCAGCAGCCTACTACAGGGCCTGAACACTGAAGCTTTCTTT.

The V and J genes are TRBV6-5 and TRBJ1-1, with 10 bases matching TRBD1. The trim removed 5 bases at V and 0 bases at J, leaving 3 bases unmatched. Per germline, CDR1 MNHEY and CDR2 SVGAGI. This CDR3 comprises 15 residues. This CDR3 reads CASSLDRGLNTEAFF. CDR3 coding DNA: TGTGCCAGCAGTCTAGACAGGGGGCTGAACACTGAAGCTTTCTTT.

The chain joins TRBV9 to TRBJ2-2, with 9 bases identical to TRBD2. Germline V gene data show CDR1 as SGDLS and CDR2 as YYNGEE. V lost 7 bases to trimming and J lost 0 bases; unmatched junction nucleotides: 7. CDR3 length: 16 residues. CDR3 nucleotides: TGTGCCAGCGGGGTTAGCGGGGGTTCGAACACCGGGGAGCTGTTTTTT. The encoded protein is CASGVSGGSNTGELFF.

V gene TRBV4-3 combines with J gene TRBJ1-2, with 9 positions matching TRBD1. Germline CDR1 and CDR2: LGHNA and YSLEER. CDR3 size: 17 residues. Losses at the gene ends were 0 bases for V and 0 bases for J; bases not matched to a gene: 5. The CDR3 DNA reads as TGCGCCAGCAGCCAAGAACAGGGGGCCGTAGCTAACTATGGCTACACCTTC. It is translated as CASSQEQGAVANYGYTF.

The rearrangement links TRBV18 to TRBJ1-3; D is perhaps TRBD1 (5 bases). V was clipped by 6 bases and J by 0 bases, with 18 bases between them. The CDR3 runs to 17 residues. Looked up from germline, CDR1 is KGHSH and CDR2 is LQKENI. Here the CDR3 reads CASSPSFRGSSGNTIYF. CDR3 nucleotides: TGTGCCAGCTCCCCCTCTTTTCGGGGGAGCTCTGGAAACACCATATATTTT.

This CDR3 is CASRGGTGSYEQYF. The DNA for the CDR3 is TGTGCCAGTAGGGGGGGGACAGGTTCCTACGAGCAGTACTTC. V usage is TRBV19 and J usage is TRBJ2-7, with D possibly matching TRBD1 (8 bases). Germline V gives CDR1 LNHDA, CDR2 SQIVND (reference sequence). V lost 6 bases and J 1 base, leaving 13 bases between the germline ends. The length of the CDR3 is 14 residues.

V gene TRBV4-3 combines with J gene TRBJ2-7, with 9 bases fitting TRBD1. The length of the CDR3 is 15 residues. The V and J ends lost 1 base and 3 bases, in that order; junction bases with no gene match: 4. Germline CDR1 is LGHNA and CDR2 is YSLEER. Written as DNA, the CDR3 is TGCGCCAGCAGCCAAGGTTGGGACAGGGTCTACGAGCAGTACTTC. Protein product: CASSQGWDRVYEQYF.

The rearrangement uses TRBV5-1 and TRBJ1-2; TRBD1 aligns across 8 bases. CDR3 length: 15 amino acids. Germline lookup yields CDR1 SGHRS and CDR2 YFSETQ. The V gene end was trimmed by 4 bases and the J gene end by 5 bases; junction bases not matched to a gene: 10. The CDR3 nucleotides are TGCGCCAGCAGCCCCCGGACAGGGAACAATTATGGCTACACCTTC. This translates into CASSPRTGNNYGYTF.

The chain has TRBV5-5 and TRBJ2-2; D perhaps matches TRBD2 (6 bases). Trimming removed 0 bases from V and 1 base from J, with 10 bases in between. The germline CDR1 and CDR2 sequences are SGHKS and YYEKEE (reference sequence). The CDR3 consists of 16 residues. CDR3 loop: CASSLGRGENTGELFF. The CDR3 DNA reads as TGTGCCAGCAGCTTGGGGCGGGGCGAGAACACCGGGGAGCTGTTTTTT. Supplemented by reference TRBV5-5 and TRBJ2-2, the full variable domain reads DAGVTQSPTHLIKTRGQQVTLRCSPISGHKSVSWYQQVLGQGPQFIFQYYEKEERGRGNFPDRFSARQFPNYSSELNVNALLLGDSALYLCASSLGRGENTGELFFGEGSRLTVL.

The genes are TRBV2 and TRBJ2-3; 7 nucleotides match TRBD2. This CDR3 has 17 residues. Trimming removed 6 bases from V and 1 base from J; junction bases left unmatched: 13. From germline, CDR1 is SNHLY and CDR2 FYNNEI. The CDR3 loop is CASRVPFREGRTDTQYF. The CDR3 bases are TGTGCCAGCAGGGTCCCTTTCAGGGAGGGCCGCACAGATACGCAGTATTTT.

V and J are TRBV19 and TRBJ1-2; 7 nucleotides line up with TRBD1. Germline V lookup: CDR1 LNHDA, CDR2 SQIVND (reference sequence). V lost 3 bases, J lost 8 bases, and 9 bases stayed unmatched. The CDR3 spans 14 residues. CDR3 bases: TGTGCCAGTAGTATTATTGAGGGGGCGAGAGGCTACACCTTC. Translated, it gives CASSIIEGARGYTF.

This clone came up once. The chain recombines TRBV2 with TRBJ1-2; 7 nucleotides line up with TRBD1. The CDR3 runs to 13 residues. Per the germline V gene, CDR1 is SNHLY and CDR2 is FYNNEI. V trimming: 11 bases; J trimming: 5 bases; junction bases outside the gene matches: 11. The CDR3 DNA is TGTGCCGCTACGACAGGGATCAGTTATGGCTACACCTTC. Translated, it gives CAATTGISYGYTF. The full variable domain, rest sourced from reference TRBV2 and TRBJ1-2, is EPEVTQTPSHQVTQMGQEVILRCVPISNHLYFYWYRQILGQKVEFLVSFYNNEISEKSEIFDDQFSVERPDGSNFTLKIRSTKLEDSAMYFCAATTGISYGYTFGSGTRLTVV.

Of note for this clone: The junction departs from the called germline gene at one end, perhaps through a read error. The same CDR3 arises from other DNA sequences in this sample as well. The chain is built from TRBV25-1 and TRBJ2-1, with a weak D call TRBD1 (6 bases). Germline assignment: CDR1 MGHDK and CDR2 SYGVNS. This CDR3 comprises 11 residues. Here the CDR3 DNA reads TGCGCCAGCATGATCGGGACACAGCAGTTCTTC. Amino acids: CASMIGTQQFF.

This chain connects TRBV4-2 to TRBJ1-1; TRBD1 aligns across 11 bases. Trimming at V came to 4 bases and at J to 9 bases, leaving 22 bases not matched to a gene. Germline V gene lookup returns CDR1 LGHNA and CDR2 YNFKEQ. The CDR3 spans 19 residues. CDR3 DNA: TGTGCCAGCAGCCCCAGTCCCGGGACAGGGGGGGAGGGACCTGCTCAAGCTTTCTTT. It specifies CASSPSPGTGGEGPAQAFF.

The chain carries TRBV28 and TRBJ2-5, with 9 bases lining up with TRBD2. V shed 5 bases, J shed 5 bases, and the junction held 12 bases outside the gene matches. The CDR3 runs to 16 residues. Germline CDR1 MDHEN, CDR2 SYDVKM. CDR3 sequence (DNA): TGTGCCAGCAGTCCAGCGGGGGGCGGGCTAGCGGAGACCCAGTACTTC. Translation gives CASSPAGGGLAETQYF.

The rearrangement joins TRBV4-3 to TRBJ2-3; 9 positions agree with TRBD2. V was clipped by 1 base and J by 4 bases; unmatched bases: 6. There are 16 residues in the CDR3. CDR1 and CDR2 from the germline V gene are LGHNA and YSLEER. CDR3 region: CASSQALAGVADTQYF. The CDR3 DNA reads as TGCGCCAGCAGCCAAGCCTTAGCGGGGGTAGCAGATACGCAGTATTTT.

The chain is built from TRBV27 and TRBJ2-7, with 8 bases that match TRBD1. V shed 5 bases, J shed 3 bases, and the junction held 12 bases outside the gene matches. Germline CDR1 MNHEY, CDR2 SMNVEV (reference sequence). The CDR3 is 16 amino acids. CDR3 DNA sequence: TGTGCCAGCAGTGTGTCCGGGACAGGAGCCTACTACGAGCAGTACTTC. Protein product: CASSVSGTGAYYEQYF.